This paragraph reports one TCR beta chain. This sample is part of a study of blood T cell repertoires in COVID-19. Looking at the study overall: Researchers got acute and convalescent COVID-19 samples from the United States, Italy and Spain. PBMCs, B-cell-depleted T cells, or T cells were the source of the cDNA or gDNA that made up the material.

In the original analysis: Reference gene primers were amplified, and this amplification served to estimate nucleated cell counts. The table came from immunoSEQ multiplex PCR; TCRdb's copy has only in-frame clones and leaves some out. The D gene and trimming were derived from the DNA, and the V and J assignments and clone size from that table. The sample lists 110,000 or so clones, over 75% occurring once. V was shortened by 2 bases and J by 3 bases, with 11 bases between the two germline ends. The CDR3 covers 14 residues. In germline, CDR1 is MDHEN, CDR2 SYDVKM. The sequence was collected from a woman aged 50 to 60 with acute or convalescent COVID-19. The V gene is TRBV28, the J gene TRBJ2-7; tentative D call: TRBD1 (6 bases). Sequencing input: peripheral blood. This CDR3 reads CASSLAQGFYEQYF. The CDR3 DNA follows: TGTGCCAGCAGTTTAGCACAGGGTTTCTACGAGCAGTACTTC.